The next 9 T cell receptor beta chains were all read from a single sample in a study of T cells in Graves' hyperthyroidism and ophthalmopathy (dated by TCRdb to the late 2010s). The library was obtained by multiplex PCR. Sequenced on an Illumina HiSeq 2000. The TCR beta CDR3 regions were amplified from the RNA transcripts. For the first round of RT-PCR on the TCR CDR3, the HTBI primer set was used together with the Qiagen OneStep RT-PCR kit. TCRdb itself trimmed the public reads at Q25 with fastp, ran MiXCR and retained productive beta chains. A single entry per CDR3 protein holds the most common genes and DNA from its merged rows. For this sample the table gives about 710,000 distinct CDR3 sequences, of which 15% to 20% were detected only once. In total, the top ten clones hold roughly 8% of the sample. Material for sequencing was blood. These receptors originate from a man between 18 and 35 years old with Graves' hyperthyroidism.

This clonotype came up many times. This rearrangement joins TRBV6-2 or TRBV6-3 to TRBJ2-7; D is perhaps TRBD1 or TRBD2 (5 bases each). V dropped 5 bases and J dropped 5 bases, with 16 bases sitting between them. Germline CDR1 and CDR2: MNHEY and SVGEGT. CDR3 length: 14 residues. The CDR3: CASSRGPPRNEQYF. In DNA form, the CDR3 reads TGTGCCAGCAGTCGGGGACCCCCTCGGAACGAGCAGTACTTC.

The gene calls are TRBV20-1 and TRBJ2-4, with D tentatively TRBD2 (6 bases). The germline CDR1 and CDR2 sequences are DFQATT and SNEGSKA (reference sequence). This CDR3 has 11 residues. Trimming shortened V by 2 bases and J by 10 bases, and 9 bases separated the two germline ends. The CDR3 nucleotides read TGCAGTGCTAGAACTAGCTTGATTCAGTACTTC. Encoded protein: CSARTSLIQYF.

Concerning this clonotype: Possible read error: a much larger clone is one base away. The chain combines TRBV29-1 with TRBJ1-2, with unresolved D. Germline CDR1 SQVTM, CDR2 ANQGSEA. CDR3 length: 14 amino acids. The V gene lost 1 base and the J gene lost 0 bases, with 9 bases spanning the gap. The CDR3 protein is CSVEARPANYGYTF. DNA of the CDR3: TGCAGCGTTGAAGCCAGACCCGCTAACTATGGCTACACCTTC.

In its sample, this clonotype was seen many times. The chain has TRBV7-2 and TRBJ2-5; D is possibly TRBD1 (5 bases). Germline V lookup: CDR1 SGHTA, CDR2 FQGNSA. The CDR3 loop spans 14 amino acids. V was clipped by 2 bases and J by 2 bases, with 9 bases between them. CDR3: CASSLMKGQETQYF. DNA for the CDR3: TGTGCCAGCAGCTTAATGAAGGGGCAAGAGACCCAGTACTTC.

This clonotype turned up a few times. J is TRBJ2-1 and V is TRBV24-1; a possible D gene is TRBD2 (6 bases). Looked up from germline, CDR1 is KGHDR and CDR2 is SFDVKD. The CDR3 sequence is 13 residues long. The germline V and J ends were trimmed by 5 bases and 7 bases, with 11 bases remaining between them. CDR3 in DNA: TGTGCCACCAGTGGGAGGGCAGAAAATGAGCAGTTCTTC. Its protein product is CATSGRAENEQFF.

Only a few counts were recorded for this clonotype. The chain has TRBV5-8 and TRBJ2-1; D remains ambiguous. The germline CDR1 and CDR2 sequences are SGHTS and YDEGEE. The CDR3 loop spans 15 amino acids. V gave up 0 bases and J gave up 7 bases, with 14 bases separating them. The CDR3 bases are TGTGCCAGCAGCTTGGGACTCCTAGTCCGGAATGAGCAGTTCTTC. It yields the protein CASSLGLLVRNEQFF.

This clonotype was picked up a small number of times. The chain joins TRBV5-5 to TRBJ2-1; D ambiguous. CDR1 is SGHKS, CDR2 YYEKEE, per germline (reference sequence). The CDR3 loop spans 12 amino acids. Deletions cut 7 bases from V and 8 bases from J, with 13 bases between. The CDR3 sequence: CASAPYEDEQFF. The CDR3 bases are TGTGCCAGCGCTCCCTACGAGGATGAGCAGTTCTTC.

The rearrangement joins TRBV11-3 to TRBJ1-4, with 12 bases that match TRBD1. The CDR3 loop spans 17 amino acids. The J segment lost 8 bases and the V segment lost 1 base, leaving 8 bases of the junction unmatched. The germline gives CDR1 SGHNT, CDR2 YENEEA. CDR3 sequence: CASSLVGGQGAMEKLFF. In DNA, the CDR3 is TGTGCCAGCAGCTTAGTCGGGGGACAGGGGGCGATGGAAAAACTGTTTTTT.

Many counts were recorded for this clonotype. The chain recombines TRBV24-1 with TRBJ2-1; tentative D call: TRBD2 (5 bases). Germline CDR1 and CDR2: KGHDR and SFDVKD. This CDR3 contains 12 residues. V was cut by 10 bases and J by 5 bases, with 11 bases left in between. This chain's CDR3 is CATTEDDNEQFF. The CDR3 region has the DNA TGTGCCACGACGGAGGACGACAATGAGCAGTTCTTC.